Listed below are T cell receptor beta chains from one sample, sequenced in a study of patients and donors after allogeneic stem cell transplantation. TCRdb independently ran MiXCR on the RT-PCR reads; one entry per CDR3 protein. Of a few hundred thousand distinct CDR3 sequences in the sample, about 38% were seen once. Source material: blood, either unsorted or a sorted T cell fraction (not recorded which). The receptor set was obtained from a human donor who was either an allogeneic HSCT recipient or a stem cell or donor lymphocyte infusion donor (not recorded which). It is not recorded whose cells these are; they may come from a transplant donor. Each CDR3 is given with its conserved first and last residue. A D gene is named only where the DNA matches it firmly. Part of the rows lack a size; the others show once, few, many or a class for expanded clones.

CSVEQGNTIYF | TGCAGCGTTGAACAGGGAAACACCATATATTTT | TRBJ1-3 | TRBV29-1 | NA | NA | 11
CASSQVVGNQPQHF | TGCGCCAGCAGCCAAGTGGTTGGGAATCAGCCCCAGCATTTT | TRBJ1-5 | TRBV4-3 | NA | NA | 14
CASSLWQGDYQPQHF | TGTGCCAGCAGCTTATGGCAGGGGGATTATCAGCCCCAGCATTTT | TRBJ1-5 | TRBV7-9 | few | TRBD1 | 15
CASSVGLLDRGGSPLHF | TGCGCCAGCAGCGTTGGTTTACTAGACAGGGGTGGTTCACCCCTCCACTTT | TRBJ1-6 | TRBV5-1 | few | TRBD1 | 17
CATGTGGNRAEAFF | TGTGCCACCGGGACAGGGGGCAATCGGGCTGAAGCTTTCTTT | TRBJ1-1 | TRBV28 | NA | TRBD1 | 14
CSARGRTTYEQYF | TGCAGTGCTAGGGGTCGGACCACCTACGAGCAGTACTTC | TRBJ2-7 | TRBV20-1 | NA | NA | 13
CASSVRTVHYGYTF | TGTGCCAGCAGCGTTCGGACAGTGCACTATGGCTACACCTTC | TRBJ1-2 | TRBV3-1 | NA | NA | 14
CASRELAGYNEQFF | TGTGCCAGCAGGGAGCTAGCGGGGTACAATGAGCAGTTCTTC | TRBJ2-1 | TRBV6-5 | once | TRBD2 | 14
CASSVDPFGNTGGETQYF | TGTGCCAGCAGCGTAGATCCGTTCGGGAACACAGGGGGAGAGACCCAGTACTTC | TRBJ2-5 | TRBV9 | NA | TRBD1 | 18
CASSLNVNTEAFF | TGCGCCAGCAGCTTGAACGTGAACACTGAAGCTTTCTTT | TRBJ1-1 | TRBV5-1 | many | NA | 13
CATGGGGYGYTF | TGTGCCACAGGGGGTGGAGGCTATGGCTACACCTTC | TRBJ1-2 | TRBV10-3 | few | TRBD1 | 12
CASKMTGTIEAFF | TGTGCCAGCAAAATGACGGGTACGATTGAAGCTTTCTTT | TRBJ1-1 | TRBV6-1 | few | NA | 13
CATSKTEPRSYEQYF | TGTGCCACCAGCAAGACAGAGCCCCGCTCCTACGAGCAGTACTTC | TRBJ2-7 | TRBV15 | few | NA | 15
CASSYSKGQHGYTF | TGTGCCAGCAGTTACTCGAAGGGACAGCATGGCTACACCTTC | TRBJ1-2 | TRBV6-6 | NA | TRBD1 | 14
CASSVASGLGAQYF | TGTGCCAGCAGCGTAGCTTCCGGACTAGGGGCGCAGTATTTT | TRBJ2-3 | TRBV9 | NA | TRBD2 | 14
CASSVGFGEHEQFF | TGTGCCAGCAGCGTGGGATTTGGTGAGCATGAGCAGTTCTTC | TRBJ2-1 | TRBV9 | NA | NA | 14
CASSEIEDSPLHF | TGTGCCAGCAGCGAGATAGAGGATTCACCCCTCCACTTT | TRBJ1-6 | TRBV7-3 | NA | NA | 13
CASSSVRGRSYGYTF | TGTGCCAGCAGTTCCGTGAGGGGGCGATCCTATGGCTACACCTTC | TRBJ1-2 | TRBV6-6 | NA | TRBD1 | 15
CASSQFLDRGSEKLFF | TGCGCCAGCAGCCAGTTCCTCGACAGGGGTAGTGAAAAACTGTTTTTT | TRBJ1-4 | TRBV4-1 | NA | TRBD1 | 16
CASSQDPGNYGYTF | TGCGCCAGCAGCCAAGATCCCGGAAACTATGGCTACACCTTC | TRBJ1-2 | TRBV4-1 | few | NA | 14
CSVDSSGELFF | TGCAGCGTTGATTCGTCCGGGGAGCTGTTTTTT | TRBJ2-2 | TRBV29-1 | few | NA | 11
CASRKTGYSNQPQHF | TGTGCCAGCAGGAAAACAGGGTATAGCAATCAGCCCCAGCATTTT | TRBJ1-5 | TRBV7-8 | few | NA | 15
CASSGGASTVHEQFF | TGTGCCAGCAGTGGGGGGGCATCGACAGTACATGAGCAGTTCTTC | TRBJ2-1 | TRBV25-1 | once | NA | 15
CASSQDRPYGYSF | TGTGCCAGCAGCCAGGACAGACCCTATGGCTACTCCTTC | TRBJ1-2 | TRBV6-5 | NA | NA | 13
CSAAVGGYGYTF | TGCAGTGCTGCCGTTGGTGGCTATGGCTACACCTTC | TRBJ1-2 | TRBV20-1 | few | NA | 12
CASSLAGLAAPNEQFF | TGTGCCAGCAGCTTAGCAGGACTAGCGGCCCCCAATGAGCAGTTCTTC | TRBJ2-1 | TRBV7-8 | NA | TRBD2 | 16
CASGGTGGSYEQYF | TGTGCCAGCGGGGGGACAGGGGGCTCCTACGAGCAGTACTTC | TRBJ2-7 | TRBV2 | few | TRBD1 | 14